The clone carrying this TCR beta chain was counted many times. This sample is drawn from a study of naive and memory T cell subsets. Two oligonucleotides, mixed equimolar, formed the beta constant-region primer covering TRBC1 and TRBC2. TCRdb fed the UMI-ligation and nested PCR reads into MiXCR, producing one record per CDR3 protein. The data contain some 4,500 distinct CDR3 sequences, 7.2% of them seen just once; the ten biggest clones take up approximately 80%. Germline V CDR1 and CDR2: SQVTM, ANQGSEA. V was pared by 5 bases and J by 5 bases, with 7 bases of the junction left unmatched. There are 13 residues in the CDR3.

This clonotype was obtained from a human donor in good health. The specimen was CD4+ TEMRA cells from blood. Indicated subset: effector memory re-expressing CD45RA, CD45RA+ CD27-. V gene TRBV29-1 combines with J gene TRBJ2-3; 7 bases map to TRBD1. The CDR3 spells CSVSKQGIDTQYF. CDR3 in DNA: TGCAGCGTTTCAAAACAGGGGATAGATACGCAGTATTTT.